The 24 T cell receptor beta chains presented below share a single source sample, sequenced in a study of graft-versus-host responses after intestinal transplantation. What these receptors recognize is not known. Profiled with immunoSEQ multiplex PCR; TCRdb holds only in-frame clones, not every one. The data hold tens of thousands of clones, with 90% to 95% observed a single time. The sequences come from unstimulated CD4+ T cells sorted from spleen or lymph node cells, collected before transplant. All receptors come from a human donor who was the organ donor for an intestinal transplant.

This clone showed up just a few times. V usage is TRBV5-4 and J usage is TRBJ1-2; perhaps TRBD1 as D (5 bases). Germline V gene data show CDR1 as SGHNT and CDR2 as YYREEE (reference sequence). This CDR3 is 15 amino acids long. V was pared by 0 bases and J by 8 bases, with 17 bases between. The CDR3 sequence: CASSLASRGLSGYTF. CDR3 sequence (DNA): TGTGCCAGCAGCTTGGCAAGTCGGGGACTTTCCGGCTACACCTTC.

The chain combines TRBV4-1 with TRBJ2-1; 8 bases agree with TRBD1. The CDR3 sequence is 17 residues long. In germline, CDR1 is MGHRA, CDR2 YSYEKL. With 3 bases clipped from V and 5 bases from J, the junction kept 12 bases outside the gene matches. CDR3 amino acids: CASSHPGTGPRNNEQFF. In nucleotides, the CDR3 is TGCGCCAGCAGCCACCCCGGGACAGGTCCGAGAAACAATGAGCAGTTCTTC.

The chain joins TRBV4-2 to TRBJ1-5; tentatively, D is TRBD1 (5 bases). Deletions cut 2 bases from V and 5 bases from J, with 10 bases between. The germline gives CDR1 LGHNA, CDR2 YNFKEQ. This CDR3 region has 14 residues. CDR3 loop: CASSQRRDDQPQHF. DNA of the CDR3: TGTGCCAGCAGCCAAAGGAGGGACGATCAGCCCCAGCATTTT.

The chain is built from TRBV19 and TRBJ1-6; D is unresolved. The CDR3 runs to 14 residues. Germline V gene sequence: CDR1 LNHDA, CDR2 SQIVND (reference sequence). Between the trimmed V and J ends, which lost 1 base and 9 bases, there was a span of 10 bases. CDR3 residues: CASSIGAAGSPLHF. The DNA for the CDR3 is TGTGCCAGTAGTATAGGAGCGGCGGGTTCACCCCTCCACTTT.

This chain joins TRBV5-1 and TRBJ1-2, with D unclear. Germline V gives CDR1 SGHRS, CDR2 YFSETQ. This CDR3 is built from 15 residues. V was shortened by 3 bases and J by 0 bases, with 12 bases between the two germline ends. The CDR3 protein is CASSSEGVANYGYTF. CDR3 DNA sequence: TGCGCCAGCAGCTCGGAGGGTGTAGCTAACTATGGCTACACCTTC.

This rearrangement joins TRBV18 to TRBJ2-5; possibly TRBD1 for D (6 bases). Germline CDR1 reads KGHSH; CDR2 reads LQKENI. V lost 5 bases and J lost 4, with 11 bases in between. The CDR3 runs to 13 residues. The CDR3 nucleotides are TGTGCCAGCTCATACAGGGATCCAGAGACCCAGTACTTC. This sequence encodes CASSYRDPETQYF.

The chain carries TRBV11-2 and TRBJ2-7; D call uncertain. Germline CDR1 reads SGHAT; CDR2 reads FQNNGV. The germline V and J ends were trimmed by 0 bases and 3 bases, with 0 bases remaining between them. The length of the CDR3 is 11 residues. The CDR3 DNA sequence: TGTGCCAGCAGCTTAGACTACGAGCAGTACTTC. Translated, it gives CASSLDYEQYF.

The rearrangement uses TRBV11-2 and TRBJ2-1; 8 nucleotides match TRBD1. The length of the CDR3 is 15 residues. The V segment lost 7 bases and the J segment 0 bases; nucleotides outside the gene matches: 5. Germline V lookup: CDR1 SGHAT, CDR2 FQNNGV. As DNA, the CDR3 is TGTGCCAGCACCTCGACAGGGGTCTCCTACAATGAGCAGTTCTTC. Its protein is CASTSTGVSYNEQFF.

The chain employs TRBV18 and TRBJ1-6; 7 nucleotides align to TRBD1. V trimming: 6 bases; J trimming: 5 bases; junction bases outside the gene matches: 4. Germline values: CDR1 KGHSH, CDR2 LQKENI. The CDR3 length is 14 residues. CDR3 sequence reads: CASSWDSDNSPLHF. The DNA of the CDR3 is TGTGCCAGCTCCTGGGACAGCGATAATTCACCCCTCCACTTT.

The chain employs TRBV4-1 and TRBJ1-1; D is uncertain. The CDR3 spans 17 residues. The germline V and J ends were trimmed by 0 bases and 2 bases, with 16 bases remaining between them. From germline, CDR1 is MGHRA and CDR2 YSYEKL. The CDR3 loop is CASSQDDARVLNTEAFF. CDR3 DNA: TGCGCCAGCAGCCAAGATGATGCGAGGGTCCTTAACACTGAAGCTTTCTTT.

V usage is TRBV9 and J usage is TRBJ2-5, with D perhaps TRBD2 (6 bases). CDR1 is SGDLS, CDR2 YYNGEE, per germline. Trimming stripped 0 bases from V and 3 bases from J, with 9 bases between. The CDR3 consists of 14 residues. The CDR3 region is CASSVEWGEETQYF. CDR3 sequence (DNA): TGTGCCAGCAGCGTAGAATGGGGGGAAGAGACCCAGTACTTC.

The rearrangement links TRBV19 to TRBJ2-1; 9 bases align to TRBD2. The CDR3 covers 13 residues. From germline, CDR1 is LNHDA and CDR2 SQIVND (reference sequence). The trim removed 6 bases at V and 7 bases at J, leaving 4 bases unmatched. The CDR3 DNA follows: TGTGCCAGTAGACGTAGCGGGGGAAATGAGCAGTTCTTC. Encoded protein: CASRRSGGNEQFF.

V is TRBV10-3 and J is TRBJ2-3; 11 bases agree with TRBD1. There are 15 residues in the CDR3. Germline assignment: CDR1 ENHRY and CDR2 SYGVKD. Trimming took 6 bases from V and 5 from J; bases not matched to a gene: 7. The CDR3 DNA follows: TGTGCCATCAGCCGGACAGGGGGCCTAATAGATACGCAGTATTTT. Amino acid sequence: CAISRTGGLIDTQYF.

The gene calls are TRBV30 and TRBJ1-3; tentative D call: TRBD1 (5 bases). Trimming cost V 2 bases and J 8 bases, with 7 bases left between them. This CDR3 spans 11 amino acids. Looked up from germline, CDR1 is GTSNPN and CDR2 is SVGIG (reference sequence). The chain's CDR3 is CAWSWGDTIYF. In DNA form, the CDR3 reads TGTGCCTGGAGTTGGGGGGACACCATATATTTT.

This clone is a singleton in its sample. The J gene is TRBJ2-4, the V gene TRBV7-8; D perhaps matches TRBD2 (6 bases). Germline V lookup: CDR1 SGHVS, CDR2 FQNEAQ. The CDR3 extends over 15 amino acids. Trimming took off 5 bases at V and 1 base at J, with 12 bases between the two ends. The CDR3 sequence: CASSPRLAAKNIQYF. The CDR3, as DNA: TGTGCCAGCAGCCCCCGCCTAGCGGCCAAAAACATTCAGTACTTC.

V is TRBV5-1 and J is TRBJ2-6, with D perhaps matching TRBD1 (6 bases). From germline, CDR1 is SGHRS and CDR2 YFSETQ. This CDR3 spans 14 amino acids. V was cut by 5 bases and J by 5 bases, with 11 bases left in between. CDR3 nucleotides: TGCGCCAGCAGAGGGGGAAGTAGGGCCAACGTCCTGACTTTC. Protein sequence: CASRGGSRANVLTF.

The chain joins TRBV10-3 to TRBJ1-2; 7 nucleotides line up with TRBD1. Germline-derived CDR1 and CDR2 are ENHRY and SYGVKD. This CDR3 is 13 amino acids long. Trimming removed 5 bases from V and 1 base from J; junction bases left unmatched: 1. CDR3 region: CAISRDSNYGYTF. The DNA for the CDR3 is TGTGCCATCAGTCGGGACAGTAACTATGGCTACACCTTC.

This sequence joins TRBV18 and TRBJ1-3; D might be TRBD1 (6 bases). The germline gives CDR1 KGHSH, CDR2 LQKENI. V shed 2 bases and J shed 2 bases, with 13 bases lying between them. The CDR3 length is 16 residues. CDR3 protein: CASSPTQGKAGNTIYF. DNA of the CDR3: TGTGCCAGCTCACCAACACAGGGAAAGGCTGGAAACACCATATATTTT.

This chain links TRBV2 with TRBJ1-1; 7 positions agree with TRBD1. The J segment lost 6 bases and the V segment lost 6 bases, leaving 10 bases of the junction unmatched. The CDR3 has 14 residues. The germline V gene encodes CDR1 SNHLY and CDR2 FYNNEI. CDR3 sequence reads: CASRIRTGEAEAFF. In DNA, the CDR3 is TGTGCCAGCAGAATCCGGACAGGTGAGGCTGAAGCTTTCTTT.

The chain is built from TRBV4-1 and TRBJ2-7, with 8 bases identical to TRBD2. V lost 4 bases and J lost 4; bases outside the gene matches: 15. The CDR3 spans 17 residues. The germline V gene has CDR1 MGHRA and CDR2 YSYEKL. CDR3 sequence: CASSLSSAGGSSYEQYF. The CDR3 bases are TGCGCCAGCAGCCTATCTAGCGCGGGGGGCAGTAGTTACGAGCAGTACTTC.

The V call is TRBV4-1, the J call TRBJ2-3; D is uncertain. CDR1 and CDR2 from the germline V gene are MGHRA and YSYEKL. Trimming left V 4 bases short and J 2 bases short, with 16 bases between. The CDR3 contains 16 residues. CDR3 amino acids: CASSPLVPEFTDTQYF. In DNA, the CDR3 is TGCGCCAGCAGCCCCCTAGTACCTGAGTTCACAGATACGCAGTATTTT.

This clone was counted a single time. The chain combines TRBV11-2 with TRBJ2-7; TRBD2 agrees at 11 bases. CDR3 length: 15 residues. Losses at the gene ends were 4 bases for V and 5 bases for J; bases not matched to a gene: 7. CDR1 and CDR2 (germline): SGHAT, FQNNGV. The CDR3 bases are TGTGCCAGCAGCTCCTTTAGCGGGGGGGGAGACGAGCAGTACTTC. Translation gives CASSSFSGGGDEQYF.

CDR3 sequence reads: CASSVRQDFYEQYF. The CDR3 coding sequence is TGTGCCAGCAGCGTACGACAGGACTTCTACGAGCAGTACTTC. This rearrangement joins TRBV9 to TRBJ2-7, with D possibly TRBD1 on 6 matching bases. From germline, CDR1 is SGDLS and CDR2 YYNGEE. CDR3 length: 14 amino acids. The V end was cut by 1 base, the J end by 3 bases, with 11 bases between. The full variable domain, its missing parts supplied by reference TRBV9 and TRBJ2-7, is DSGVTQTPKHLITATGQRVTLRCSPRSGDLSVYWYQQSLDQGLQFLIQYYNGEERAKGNILERFSAQQFPDLHSELNLSSLELGDSALYFCASSVRQDFYEQYFGPGTRLTVT.

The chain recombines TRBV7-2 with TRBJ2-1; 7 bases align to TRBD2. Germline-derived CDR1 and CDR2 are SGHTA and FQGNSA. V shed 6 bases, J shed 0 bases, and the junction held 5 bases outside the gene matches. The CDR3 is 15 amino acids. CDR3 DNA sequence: TGTGCCAGCAGTCCCGGGAGGAGCTCCTACAATGAGCAGTTCTTC. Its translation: CASSPGRSSYNEQFF.